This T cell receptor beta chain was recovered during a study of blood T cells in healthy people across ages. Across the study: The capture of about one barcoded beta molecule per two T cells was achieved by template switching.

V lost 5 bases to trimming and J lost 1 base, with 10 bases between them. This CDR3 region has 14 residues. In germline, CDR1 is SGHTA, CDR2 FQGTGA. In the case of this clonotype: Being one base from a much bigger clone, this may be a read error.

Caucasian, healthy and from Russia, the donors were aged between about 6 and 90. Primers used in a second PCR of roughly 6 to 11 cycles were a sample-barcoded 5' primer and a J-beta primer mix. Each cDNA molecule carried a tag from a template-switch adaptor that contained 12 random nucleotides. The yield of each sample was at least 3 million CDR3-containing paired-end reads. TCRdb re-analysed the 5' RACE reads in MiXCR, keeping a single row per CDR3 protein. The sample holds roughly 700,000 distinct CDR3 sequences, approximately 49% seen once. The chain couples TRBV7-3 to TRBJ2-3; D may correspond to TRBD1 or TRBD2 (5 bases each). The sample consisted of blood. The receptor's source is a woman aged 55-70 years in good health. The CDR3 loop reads CASSVMGGTDTQYF. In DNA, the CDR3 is TGTGCCAGCAGCGTAATGGGGGGCACAGATACGCAGTATTTT.